These 3 T cell receptor beta chains came from one sample sequenced in a study of Ad26.COV2.S vaccination and SARS-CoV-2 variants. The protocol was immunoSEQ multiplex PCR, while the TCRdb copy is restricted to in-frame clones and leaves out a portion. The sample records 350,000 to 500,000 clones, roughly 87% being singletons. The treatment here: 19 received Ad26.COV2.S at low or high dose, single or two shots; a few received placebo; per-sample allocation not given. Each sample was drawn 63 days after the first injection (of vaccine or placebo). This sample comprised peripheral blood, obtained in a trial of Ad26.COV2.S vaccine versus placebo. All receptors come from a person aged 18 to 65 who received the Ad26.COV2.S COVID-19 vaccine or a placebo.

The DNA for the CDR3 is TGTGCCAGCAGCTTTATGGGACTGTCAGATACGCAGTATTTT. Protein: CASSFMGLSDTQYF. The chain is built from TRBV11-1 and TRBJ2-3, with a possible D match to TRBD2 (6 bases). CDR3 length: 14 amino acids. Per germline, CDR1 SGHAT and CDR2 FQDESV (reference sequence). The ends were cut back, 3 bases at V and 4 bases at J, with 11 bases in the middle.

The gene calls are TRBV28 and TRBJ2-2; D gene ambiguous. Germline V gene sequence: CDR1 MDHEN, CDR2 SYDVKM. V was clipped by 1 base and J by 7 bases, with 10 bases between them. This CDR3 region has 14 residues. The CDR3 reads CASSLSTFSGELFF. In DNA form, the CDR3 reads TGTGCCAGCAGTTTATCGACGTTCAGCGGGGAGCTGTTTTTT.

This clone is a singleton in its sample. The chain is built from TRBV6-4 and TRBJ2-1; 8 nucleotides align to TRBD2. Germline CDR1 reads MRHNA; CDR2 reads SNTAGT. The junction had 6 bases not matched to a gene; V was cut back by 0 bases and J by 8 bases. The CDR3 extends over 15 amino acids. CDR3 sequence reads: CASSDSASGHDEQFF. The CDR3 nucleotides read TGTGCCAGCAGTGACTCGGCTAGCGGGCACGATGAGCAGTTCTTC.